This T cell receptor beta chain is drawn from a study of T cell changes during pregnancy in multiple sclerosis. Only in-frame clones appear in the TCRdb table, and some are missing; sequencing was by immunoSEQ multiplex PCR. Of tens of thousands of clones listed, less than 95% were seen once; the top ten hold approximately 2%. CDR1 is KGHSH, CDR2 LQKENI, per germline. This CDR3 region has 14 residues. The V and J ends lost 2 bases and 2 bases respectively, with 9 bases between them. This rearrangement joins TRBV18 to TRBJ1-1, with D unresolved. This clonotype originated in a female donor in good health, enrolled as a control in a pregnancy study. Sample: peripheral blood, taken in the second trimester of pregnancy. CDR3 nucleotides: TGTGCCAGCTCACCAGAGGCGGGAAACACTGAAGCTTTCTTT. It specifies CASSPEAGNTEAFF.